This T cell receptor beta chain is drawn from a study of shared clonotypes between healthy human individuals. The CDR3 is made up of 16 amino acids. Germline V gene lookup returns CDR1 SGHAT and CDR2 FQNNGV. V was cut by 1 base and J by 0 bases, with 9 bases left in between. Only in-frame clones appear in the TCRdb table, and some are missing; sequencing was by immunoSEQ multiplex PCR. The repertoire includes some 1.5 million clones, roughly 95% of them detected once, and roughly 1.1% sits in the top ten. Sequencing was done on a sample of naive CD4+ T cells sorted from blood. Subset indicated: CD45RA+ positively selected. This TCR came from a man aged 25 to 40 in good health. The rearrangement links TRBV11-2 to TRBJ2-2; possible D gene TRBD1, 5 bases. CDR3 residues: CASSLAVGPNTGELFF. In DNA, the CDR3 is TGTGCCAGCAGCTTAGCCGTGGGGCCGAACACCGGGGAGCTGTTTTTT.